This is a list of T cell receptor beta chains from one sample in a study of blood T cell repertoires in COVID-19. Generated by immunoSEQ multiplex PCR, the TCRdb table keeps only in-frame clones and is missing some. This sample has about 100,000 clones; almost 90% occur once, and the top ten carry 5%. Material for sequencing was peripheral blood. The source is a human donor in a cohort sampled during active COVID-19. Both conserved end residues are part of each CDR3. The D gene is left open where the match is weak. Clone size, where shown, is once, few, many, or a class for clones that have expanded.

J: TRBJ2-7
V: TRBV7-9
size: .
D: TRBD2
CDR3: CASTQSDSGYYEQYF
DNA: TGTGCCAGCACCCAAAGTGATAGCGGGTACTACGAGCAGTACTTC

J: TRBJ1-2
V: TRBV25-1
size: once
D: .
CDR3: CASSEFGANYGYTF
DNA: TGTGCCAGCAGTGAATTCGGAGCTAACTATGGCTACACCTTC

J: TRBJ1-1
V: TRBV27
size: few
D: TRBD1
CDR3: CASSLWDRSFATEAFF
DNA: TGTGCCAGCAGTTTATGGGACAGGTCCTTTGCGACTGAAGCTTTCTTT

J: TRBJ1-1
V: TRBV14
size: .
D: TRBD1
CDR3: CASSQVGTGSWRYTEAFF
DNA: TGTGCCAGCAGCCAAGTGGGGACAGGGTCTTGGAGATACACTGAAGCTTTCTTT

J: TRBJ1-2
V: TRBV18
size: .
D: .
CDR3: CASSPSDSFYGYTF
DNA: TGTGCCAGCTCACCCTCGGACAGTTTCTATGGCTACACCTTC

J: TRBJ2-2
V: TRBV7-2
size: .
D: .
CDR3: CASSLTRTGELFF
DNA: TGTGCCAGCAGCTTAACTCGGACCGGGGAGCTGTTTTTT

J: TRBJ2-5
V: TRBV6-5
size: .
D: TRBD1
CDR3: CASSIDRGAETQYF
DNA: TGTGCCAGTTCAATCGACAGGGGAGCGGAGACCCAGTACTTC

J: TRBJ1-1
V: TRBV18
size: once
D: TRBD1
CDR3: CASSPPPRTGPGNTEAFF
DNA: TGTGCCAGCTCACCCCCACCCCGGACAGGGCCGGGGAACACTGAAGCTTTCTTT

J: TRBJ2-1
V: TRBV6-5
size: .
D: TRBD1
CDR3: CASRKPGQTYNEQFF
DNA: TGTGCCAGCAGAAAACCGGGACAGACCTACAATGAGCAGTTCTTC

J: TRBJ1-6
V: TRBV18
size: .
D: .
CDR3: CASSPTGSSYNSPLHF
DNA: TGTGCCAGCTCGCCCACCGGGAGCTCCTATAATTCACCCCTCCACTTT

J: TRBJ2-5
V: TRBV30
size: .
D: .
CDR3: CAWGSGLKETQYF
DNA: TGTGCCTGGGGGTCAGGGTTGAAAGAGACCCAGTACTTC

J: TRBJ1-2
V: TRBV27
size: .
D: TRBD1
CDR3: CASSSRQGARYGYTF
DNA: TGTGCCAGCAGTTCCAGACAGGGCGCTAGGTATGGCTACACCTTC

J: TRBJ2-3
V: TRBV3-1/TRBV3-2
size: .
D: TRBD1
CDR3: CASSSGQGMVDTQYF
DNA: TGTGCCAGCAGCTCCGGACAGGGAATGGTCGATACGCAGTATTTT

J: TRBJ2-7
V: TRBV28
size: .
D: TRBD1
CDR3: CASSPPDRSGEQYF
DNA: TGTGCCAGCAGTCCTCCGGACAGGTCCGGGGAGCAGTACTTC

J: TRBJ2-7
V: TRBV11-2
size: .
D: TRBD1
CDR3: CASSLDLSDRARSYEQYF
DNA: TGTGCCAGCAGCTTAGATCTCTCGGACAGGGCGCGCTCCTACGAGCAGTACTTC

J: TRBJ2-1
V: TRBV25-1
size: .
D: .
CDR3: CASSETIREQFF
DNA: TGTGCCAGCAGTGAAACGATCAGGGAGCAGTTCTTC

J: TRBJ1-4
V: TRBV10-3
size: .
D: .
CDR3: CAISENSPGVGEKLFF
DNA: TGTGCCATCAGTGAAAATTCACCAGGGGTGGGAGAAAAACTGTTTTTT

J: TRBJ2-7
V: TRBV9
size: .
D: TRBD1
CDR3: CASSPPFRTGLAYEQYF
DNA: TGTGCCAGCAGCCCCCCATTTAGGACAGGGTTAGCCTACGAGCAGTACTTC

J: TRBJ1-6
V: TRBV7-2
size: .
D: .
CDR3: CASSLETVIHSPLHF
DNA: TGTGCCAGCAGCTTAGAGACAGTAATCCATTCACCCCTCCACTTT

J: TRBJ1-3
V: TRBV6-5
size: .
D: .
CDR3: CASSRSSSGGNTIYF
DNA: TGTGCCAGCAGTCGCAGTAGTTCGGGGGGAAACACCATATATTTT

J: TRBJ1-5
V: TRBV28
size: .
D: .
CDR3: CASRIGGVLPQPQHF
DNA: TGTGCCAGCAGAATAGGCGGGGTTCTACCCCAGCCCCAGCATTTT

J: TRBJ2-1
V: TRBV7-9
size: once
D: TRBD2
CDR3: CASRRGREGRFF
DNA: TGTGCCAGCAGACGGGGGCGGGAGGGCCGGTTCTTC

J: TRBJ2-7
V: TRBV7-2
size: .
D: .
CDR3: CASSFTVNSGWYF
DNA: TGTGCCAGCAGCTTTACCGTCAACAGTGGGTGGTACTTC

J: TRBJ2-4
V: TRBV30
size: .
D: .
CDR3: CAWSSELKNIQYF
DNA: TGTGCCTGGAGTTCGGAGCTCAAAAACATTCAGTACTTC

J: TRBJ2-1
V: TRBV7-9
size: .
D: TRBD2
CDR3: CASSLVRGAGVRNNEQFF
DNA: TGTGCCAGCAGCTTAGTCCGGGGTGCGGGAGTCCGGAACAATGAGCAGTTCTTC

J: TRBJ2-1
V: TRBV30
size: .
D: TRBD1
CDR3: CAWTGTGPGEQFF
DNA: TGTGCCTGGACAGGGACAGGGCCGGGTGAGCAGTTCTTC

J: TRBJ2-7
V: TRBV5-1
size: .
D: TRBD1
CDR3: CASTEGQGIYEQYF
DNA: TGCGCCAGCACGGAGGGACAGGGGATCTACGAGCAGTACTTC

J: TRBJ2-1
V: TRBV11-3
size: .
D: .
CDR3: CASSLSGSGNNEQFF
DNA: TGTGCCAGCAGCTTGTCCGGGAGTGGGAACAATGAGCAGTTCTTC

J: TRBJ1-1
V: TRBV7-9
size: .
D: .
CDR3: CASSLGDSYEAFF
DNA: TGTGCCAGCAGCTTAGGCGACAGCTATGAAGCTTTCTTT

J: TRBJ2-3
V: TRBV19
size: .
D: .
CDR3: CASAMTALTDTQYF
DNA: TGTGCCAGTGCGATGACAGCACTCACAGATACGCAGTATTTT

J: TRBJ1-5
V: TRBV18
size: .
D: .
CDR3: CASSLSDTSNQPQHF
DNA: TGTGCCAGCTCACTCTCGGACACCTCGAATCAGCCCCAGCATTTT

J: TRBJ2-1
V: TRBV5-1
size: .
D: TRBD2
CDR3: CASSFTSGRGSYNEQFF
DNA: TGCGCCAGCAGCTTTACTAGCGGGAGGGGCTCCTACAATGAGCAGTTCTTC

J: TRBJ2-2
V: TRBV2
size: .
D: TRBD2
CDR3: CARGTSGNTGELFF
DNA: TGTGCCAGGGGGACTAGCGGGAACACCGGGGAGCTGTTTTTT

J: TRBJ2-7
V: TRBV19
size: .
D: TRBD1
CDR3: CASSTEDRSVYEQYF
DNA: TGTGCCAGTAGTACCGAGGACAGGTCTGTCTACGAGCAGTACTTC

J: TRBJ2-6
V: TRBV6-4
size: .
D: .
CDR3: CASSVSISSGANVLTF
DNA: TGTGCCAGCAGTGTCAGTATTTCATCTGGGGCCAACGTCCTGACTTTC

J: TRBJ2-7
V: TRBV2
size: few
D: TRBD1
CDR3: CASRPGTGAYEQYF
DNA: TGTGCCAGCAGACCCGGGACAGGAGCCTACGAGCAGTACTTC

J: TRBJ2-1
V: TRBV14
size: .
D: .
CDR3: CASTKGDFAYNEQFF
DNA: TGTGCCAGCACGAAAGGGGACTTTGCCTACAATGAGCAGTTCTTC

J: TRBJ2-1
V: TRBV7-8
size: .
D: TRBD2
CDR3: CASSPLAGAGEQFF
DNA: TGTGCCAGCAGCCCCTTAGCGGGAGCAGGGGAGCAGTTCTTC

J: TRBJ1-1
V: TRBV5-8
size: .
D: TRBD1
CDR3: CASSAGTAAEAFF
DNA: TGTGCCAGCAGCGCTGGGACAGCGGCTGAAGCTTTCTTT

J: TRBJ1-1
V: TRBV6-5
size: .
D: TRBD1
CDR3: CASNQNLGQGSLAFF
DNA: TGTGCCAGCAACCAAAATCTAGGACAGGGATCTCTGGCTTTCTTT

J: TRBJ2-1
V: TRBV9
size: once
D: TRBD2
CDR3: CASSVARTSFSYNEQFF
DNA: TGTGCCAGCAGCGTAGCTAGGACTAGTTTTTCCTACAATGAGCAGTTCTTC

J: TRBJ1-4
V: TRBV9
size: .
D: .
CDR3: CASSVGGLLEEKLFF
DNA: TGTGCCAGCAGCGTAGGAGGGTTACTAGAGGAAAAACTGTTTTTT

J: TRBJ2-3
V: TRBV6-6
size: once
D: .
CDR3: CASSYGTSGTDTQYF
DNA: TGTGCCAGCAGTTACGGTACGTCGGGCACAGATACGCAGTATTTT

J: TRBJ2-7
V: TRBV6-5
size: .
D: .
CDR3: CASSYAQGYEQYF
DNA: TGTGCCAGCAGTTACGCACAGGGATACGAGCAGTACTTC

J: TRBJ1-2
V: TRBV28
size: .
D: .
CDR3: CASSSVGLRGYTF
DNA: TGTGCCAGCAGTTCGGTGGGCCTCAGGGGCTACACCTTC